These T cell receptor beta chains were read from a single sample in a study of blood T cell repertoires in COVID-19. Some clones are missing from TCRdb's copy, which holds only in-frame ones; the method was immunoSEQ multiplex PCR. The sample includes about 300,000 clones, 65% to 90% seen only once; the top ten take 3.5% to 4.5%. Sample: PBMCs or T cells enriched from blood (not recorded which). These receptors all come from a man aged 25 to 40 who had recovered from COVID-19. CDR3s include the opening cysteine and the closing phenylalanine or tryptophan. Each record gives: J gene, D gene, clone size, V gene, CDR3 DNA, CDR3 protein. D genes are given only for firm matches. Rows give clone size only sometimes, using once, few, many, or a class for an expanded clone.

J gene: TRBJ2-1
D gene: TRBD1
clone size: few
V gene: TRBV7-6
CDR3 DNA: TGTGCCAGCAGCTTAGCGGTGGTACAGGGGAGTTTCGATGAGCAGTTCTTC
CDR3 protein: CASSLAVVQGSFDEQFF

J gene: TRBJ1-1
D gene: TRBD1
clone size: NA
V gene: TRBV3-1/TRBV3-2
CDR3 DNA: TGTGCCAGCAGCCAAGGAGGACAGGGGAACACTGAAGCTTTCTTT
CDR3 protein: CASSQGGQGNTEAFF

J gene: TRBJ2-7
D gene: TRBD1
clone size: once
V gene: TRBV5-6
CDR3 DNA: TGTGCCAGCAGCGGCTTAGACAGGGCAGACTACGAGCAGTACTTC
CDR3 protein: CASSGLDRADYEQYF

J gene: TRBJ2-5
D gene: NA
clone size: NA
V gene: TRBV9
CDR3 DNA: TGTGCCAGCAGCGTAGGCTACGGGGGGCGTGAGACCCAGTACTTC
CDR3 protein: CASSVGYGGRETQYF

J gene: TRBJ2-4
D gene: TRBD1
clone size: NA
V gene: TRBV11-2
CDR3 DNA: TGTGCCAGCAGACGTGGCAGGGGGATTAAAAACATTCAGTACTTC
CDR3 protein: CASRRGRGIKNIQYF

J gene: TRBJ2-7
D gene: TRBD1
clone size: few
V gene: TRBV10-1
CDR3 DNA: TGCGCCAGCAGGGCAGGGGGCTCTCACGAGCAGTACTTC
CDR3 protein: CASRAGGSHEQYF

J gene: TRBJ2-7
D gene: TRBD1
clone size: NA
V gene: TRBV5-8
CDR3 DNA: TGTGCCAGCAGCAACGACAGGGATTGGGACGAGCAGTACTTC
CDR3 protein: CASSNDRDWDEQYF

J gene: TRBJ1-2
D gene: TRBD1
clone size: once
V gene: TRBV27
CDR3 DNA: TGTGCCAGCAGTCCATTACAGGGGAACTATGGCTACACCTTC
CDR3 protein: CASSPLQGNYGYTF

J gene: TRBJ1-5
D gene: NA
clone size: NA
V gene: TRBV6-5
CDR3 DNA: TGTGCCAGCAGACAGCTATATAGCAATCAGCCCCAGCATTTT
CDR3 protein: CASRQLYSNQPQHF

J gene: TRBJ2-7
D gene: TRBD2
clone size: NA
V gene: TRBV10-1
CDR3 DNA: TGCGCCAGCAGTGAGTCGACGTGGGCGGGGGGGCCCTACGAGCAGTACTTC
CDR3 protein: CASSESTWAGGPYEQYF

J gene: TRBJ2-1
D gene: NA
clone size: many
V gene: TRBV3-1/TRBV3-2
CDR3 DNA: TGTGCCAGCAGCCATCGTACTAGTTACAATGAGCAGTTCTTC
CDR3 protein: CASSHRTSYNEQFF

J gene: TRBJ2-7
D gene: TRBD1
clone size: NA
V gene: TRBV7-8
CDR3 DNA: TGTGCCAGCAGTCGGGGACCGGGACAGGGTGATGAGCAGTACTTC
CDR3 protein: CASSRGPGQGDEQYF

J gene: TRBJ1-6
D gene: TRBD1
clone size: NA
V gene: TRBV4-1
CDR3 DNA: TGCGCCAGCAGCCTATCCGGGACAGGCCGTAATTCACCCCTCCACTTT
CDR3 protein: CASSLSGTGRNSPLHF

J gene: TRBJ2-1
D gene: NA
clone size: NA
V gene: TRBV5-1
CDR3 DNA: TGCGCCAGCAGCTTGGTGGCTGGTTCCTACAATGAGCAGTTCTTC
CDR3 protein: CASSLVAGSYNEQFF

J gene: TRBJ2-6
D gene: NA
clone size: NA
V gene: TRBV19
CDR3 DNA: TGTGCCAGTAGTATCGGCTCTGGGGCCAACGTCCTAACTTTC
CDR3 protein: CASSIGSGANVLTF

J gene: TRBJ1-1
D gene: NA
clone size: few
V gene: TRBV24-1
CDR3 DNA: TGTGCCACCAGTGACCCAAGGGGTACTGAAGCTTTCTTT
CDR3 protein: CATSDPRGTEAFF

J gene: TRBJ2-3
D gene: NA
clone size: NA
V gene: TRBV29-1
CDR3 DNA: TGCAGCGTTGAAAGCCCTTTGATTAGCACAGATACGCAGTATTTT
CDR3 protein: CSVESPLISTDTQYF

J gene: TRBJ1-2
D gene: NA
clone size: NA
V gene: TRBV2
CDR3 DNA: TGTGCCAGCAGTGAATGGAAAGGGGCGCAAGACTATGGCTACACCTTC
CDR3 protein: CASSEWKGAQDYGYTF

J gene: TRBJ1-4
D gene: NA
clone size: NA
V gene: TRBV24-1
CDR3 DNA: TGTGCCACCAGTGACCCAGCGGCAACTAATGAAAAACTGTTTTTT
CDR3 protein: CATSDPAATNEKLFF

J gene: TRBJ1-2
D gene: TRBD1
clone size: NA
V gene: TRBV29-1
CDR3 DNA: TGCAGCGTCCACGGGACAGGGGGCCGGTCGGGCTACACCTTC
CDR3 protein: CSVHGTGGRSGYTF

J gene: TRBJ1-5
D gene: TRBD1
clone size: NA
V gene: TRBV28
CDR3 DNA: TGTGCCAGCCGGGACAGCCAGGTCAATCAGCCCCAGCATTTT
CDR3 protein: CASRDSQVNQPQHF

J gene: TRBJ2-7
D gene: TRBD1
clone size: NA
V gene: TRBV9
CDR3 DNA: TGTGCCAGCAGCGTATTTCAGGGGGCGGCCGACGAGCAGTACTTC
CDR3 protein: CASSVFQGAADEQYF

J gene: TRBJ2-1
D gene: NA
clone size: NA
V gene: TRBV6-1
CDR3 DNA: TGTGCCAGCAGTGAGACTTTTGGAGGGACAGCATCCTACAATGAGCAGTTCTTC
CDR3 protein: CASSETFGGTASYNEQFF

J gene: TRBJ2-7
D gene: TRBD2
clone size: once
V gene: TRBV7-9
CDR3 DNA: TGTGCCAGCAGCCATACTAGCGGGAGTCCCACCTACGAGCAGTACTTC
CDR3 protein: CASSHTSGSPTYEQYF

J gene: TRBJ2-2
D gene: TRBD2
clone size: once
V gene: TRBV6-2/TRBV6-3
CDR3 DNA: TGTGCCAGCAGTTACACAGAGCGGCTAGCGGGAGGGCCGTTGACCGGGGAGCTGTTTTTT
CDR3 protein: CASSYTERLAGGPLTGELFF

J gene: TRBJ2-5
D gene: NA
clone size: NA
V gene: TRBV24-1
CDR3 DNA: TGTGCCACCAGTGATTTGACGGAGGGGCGAGAGACCCAGTACTTC
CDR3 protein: CATSDLTEGRETQYF

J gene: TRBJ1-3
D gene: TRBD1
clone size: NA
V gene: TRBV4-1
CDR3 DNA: TGCGCCAGCAGCCAAGAAGCGATCCGGGACAGGGTTAGTGGAAACACCATATATTTT
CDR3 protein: CASSQEAIRDRVSGNTIYF

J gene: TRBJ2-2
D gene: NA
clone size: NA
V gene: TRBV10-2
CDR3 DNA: TGCGCCAGCAGTGAAGGTGGGGGCCGAACCTTTGTCGGGGAGCTGTTTTTT
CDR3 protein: CASSEGGGRTFVGELFF

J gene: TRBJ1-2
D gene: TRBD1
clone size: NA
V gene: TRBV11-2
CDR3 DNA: TGTGCCAGCAGCCTAAGACAGGGCCTGGGGGATGGCTACACCTTC
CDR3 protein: CASSLRQGLGDGYTF

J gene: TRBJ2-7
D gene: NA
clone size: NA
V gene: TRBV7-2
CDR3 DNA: TGTGCCAGCAGCTTCGCCCGTCGGGGGTACGAGCAGTACTTC
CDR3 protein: CASSFARRGYEQYF

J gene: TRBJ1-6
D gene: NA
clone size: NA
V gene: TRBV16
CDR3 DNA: TGTGCCAGCAGCCAAGAACGCGCGCAGGTCTATAATTCACCCCTCCACTTT
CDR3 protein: CASSQERAQVYNSPLHF

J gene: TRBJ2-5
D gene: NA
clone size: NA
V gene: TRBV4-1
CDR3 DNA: TGCGCCAGCAGCCAGGGGGTAGGAGGGGCTCGAGAGACCCAGTACTTC
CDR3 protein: CASSQGVGGARETQYF

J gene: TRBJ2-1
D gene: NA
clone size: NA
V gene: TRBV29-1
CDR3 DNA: TGCAGCGTTGCACTAGCTTACAATGAGCAGTTCTTC
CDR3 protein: CSVALAYNEQFF

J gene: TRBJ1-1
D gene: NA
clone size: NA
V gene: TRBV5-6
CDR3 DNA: TGTGCCAGCAGCTTGGTTAGGCAGGGGCAAACTGAAGCTTTCTTT
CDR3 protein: CASSLVRQGQTEAFF

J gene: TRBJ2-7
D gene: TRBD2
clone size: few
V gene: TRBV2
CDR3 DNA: TGTGCCAGCAGCCTGAGCGGGAGGGCCTTTTACGAGCAGTACTTC
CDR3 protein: CASSLSGRAFYEQYF

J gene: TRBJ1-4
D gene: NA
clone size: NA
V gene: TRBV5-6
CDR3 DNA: TGTGCCAGCAGCTTGGGCACAGGTTCCCGAAAACTGTTTTTT
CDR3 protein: CASSLGTGSRKLFF

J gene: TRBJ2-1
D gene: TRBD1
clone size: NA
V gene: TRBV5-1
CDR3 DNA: TGCGCCAGCGGAGGGACAGGGATTTCCTACAATGAGCAGTTCTTC
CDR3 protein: CASGGTGISYNEQFF

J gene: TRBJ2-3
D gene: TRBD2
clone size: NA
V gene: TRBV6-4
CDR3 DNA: TGTGCCAGCAGTGATGGGACTAGCGGCTCTACGCAGTATTTT
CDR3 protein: CASSDGTSGSTQYF